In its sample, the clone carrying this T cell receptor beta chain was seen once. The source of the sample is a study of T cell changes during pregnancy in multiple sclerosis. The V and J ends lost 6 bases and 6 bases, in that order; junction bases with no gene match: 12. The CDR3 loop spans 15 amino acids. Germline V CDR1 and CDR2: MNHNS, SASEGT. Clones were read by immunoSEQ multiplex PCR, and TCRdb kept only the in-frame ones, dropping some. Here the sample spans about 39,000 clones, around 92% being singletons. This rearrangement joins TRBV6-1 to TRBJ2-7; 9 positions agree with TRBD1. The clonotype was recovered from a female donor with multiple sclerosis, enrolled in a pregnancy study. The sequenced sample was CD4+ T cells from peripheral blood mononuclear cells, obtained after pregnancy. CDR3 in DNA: TGTGCCAGCAGGCCCCCGGACAGGGGAACGGGCGAGCAGTACTTC. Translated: CASRPPDRGTGEQYF.